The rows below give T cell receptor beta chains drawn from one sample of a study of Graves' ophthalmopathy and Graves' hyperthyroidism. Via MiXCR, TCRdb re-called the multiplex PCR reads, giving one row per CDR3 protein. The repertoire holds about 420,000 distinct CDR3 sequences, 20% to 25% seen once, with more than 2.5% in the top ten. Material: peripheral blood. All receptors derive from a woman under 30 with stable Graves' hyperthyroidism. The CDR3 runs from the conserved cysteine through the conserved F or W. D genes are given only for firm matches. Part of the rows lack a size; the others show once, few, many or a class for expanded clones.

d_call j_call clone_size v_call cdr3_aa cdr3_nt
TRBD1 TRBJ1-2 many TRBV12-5 CASGPGTGINYGYTF TGTGCTAGTGGTCCCGGGACAGGAATCAACTATGGCTACACCTTC
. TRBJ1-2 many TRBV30 CAWSVQRSGYTF TGTGCCTGGAGTGTACAACGGAGTGGCTACACCTTC
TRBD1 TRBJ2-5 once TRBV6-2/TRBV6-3 CASSRGQGEETQYF TGTGCCAGCAGTCGCGGACAGGGCGAAGAGACCCAGTACTTC
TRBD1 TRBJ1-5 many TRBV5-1 CASSPGPGQGINQPQHF TGCGCCAGCAGCCCCGGGCCCGGACAGGGGATCAATCAGCCCCAGCATTTT
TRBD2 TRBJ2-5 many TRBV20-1 CSATSGGLQETQYF TGCAGTGCTACCTCGGGGGGTCTCCAAGAGACCCAGTACTTC
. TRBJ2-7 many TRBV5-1 CASSLVGADYEQYF TGCGCCAGCAGCTTGGTAGGGGCGGACTACGAGCAGTACTTC
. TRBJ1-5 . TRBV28 CASKESHSNQPQHF TGTGCCAGCAAAGAGTCTCATAGCAATCAGCCCCAGCATTTT
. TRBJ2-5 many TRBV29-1 CSVTPLQSETQYF TGCAGCGTAACACCACTCCAGTCAGAGACCCAGTACTTC
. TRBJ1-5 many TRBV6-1 CASSLFYSNQPQHF TGTGCCAGCAGTCTCTTCTATAGCAATCAGCCCCAGCATTTT
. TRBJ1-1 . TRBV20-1 CSANPRAEAFF TGCAGTGCAAATCCCCGGGCTGAAGCTTTCTTT
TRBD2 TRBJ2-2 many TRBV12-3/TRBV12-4 CASSPGLAGGSGELFF TGTGCCAGCAGTCCCGGACTAGCGGGAGGCTCCGGGGAGCTGTTTTTT
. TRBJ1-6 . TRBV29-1 CSVEAGENSPLHF TGCAGCGTTGAGGCAGGGGAGAATTCACCCCTCCACTTT
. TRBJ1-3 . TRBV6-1 CASSRQSSSGNTIYF TGTGCCAGCAGTCGACAGTCCTCCTCTGGAAACACCATATATTTT
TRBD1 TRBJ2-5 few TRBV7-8 CASSLVRTGPDNKYF TGTGCCAGCAGCTTAGTGCGGACAGGGCCCGACAATAAGTACTTC
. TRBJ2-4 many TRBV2 CASRGLKGRLGKNIQYF TGTGCCAGCAGGGGCTTGAAAGGGCGGTTGGGCAAAAACATTCAGTACTTC
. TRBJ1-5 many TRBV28 CASISAGLHDQPQHF TGTGCCAGCATCTCCGCCGGACTACACGATCAGCCCCAGCATTTT
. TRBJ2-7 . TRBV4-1 CASSQVGSCEQYF TGCGCCAGCAGCCAAGTGGGGTCCTGCGAGCAGTACTTC
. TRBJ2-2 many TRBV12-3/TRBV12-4 CASSLAGSRELFF TGTGCCAGCAGTTTAGCGGGCTCACGGGAGCTGTTTTTT
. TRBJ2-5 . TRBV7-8 CASSLALVAGLRETQYF TGTGCCAGCAGCTTAGCGCTGGTTGCGGGATTAAGAGAGACCCAGTACTTC
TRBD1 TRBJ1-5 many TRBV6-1 CASSLTGGKVGNQPQHF TGTGCCAGCAGCCTGACAGGGGGTAAGGTTGGTAATCAGCCCCAGCATTTT
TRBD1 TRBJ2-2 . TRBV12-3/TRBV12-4 CASPRDRGLPGTGELFF TGTGCCAGCCCTCGGGACAGGGGGTTGCCTGGCACCGGGGAGCTGTTTTTT
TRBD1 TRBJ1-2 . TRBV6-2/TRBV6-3 CASSYDGTGYGYTF TGTGCCAGCAGTTACGACGGGACAGGGTATGGCTACACCTTC
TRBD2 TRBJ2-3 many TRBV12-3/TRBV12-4 CASSPSGGPDTQYF TGTGCCAGCAGTCCTTCGGGAGGGCCAGATACGCAGTATTTT
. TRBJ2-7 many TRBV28 CASGGTFEQYF TGTGCCAGCGGCGGGACCTTCGAGCAGTACTTC
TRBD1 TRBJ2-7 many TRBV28 CASSPWRQGGTGEQYF TGTGCCAGCAGTCCCTGGCGACAGGGCGGCACCGGCGAGCAGTACTTC
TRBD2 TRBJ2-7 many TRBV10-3 CAIQRGLAGGGSYEQYF TGTGCCATCCAACGGGGACTAGCGGGAGGGGGCTCCTACGAGCAGTACTTC
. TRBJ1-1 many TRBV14 CASSQGPGHWASNTEAFF TGTGCCAGCAGCCAAGGCCCGGGGCATTGGGCCTCGAACACTGAAGCTTTCTTT
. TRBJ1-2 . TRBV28 CASSPPREVSGYTF TGTGCCAGCAGCCCGCCAAGGGAAGTAAGCGGCTACACCTTC
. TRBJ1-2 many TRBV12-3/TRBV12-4 CASSYFRQGNYGYTF TGTGCCAGCAGTTATTTCAGGCAGGGGAACTATGGCTACACCTTC
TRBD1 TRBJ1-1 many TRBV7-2 CASGPTGGTEAFF TGTGCCAGCGGCCCTACAGGGGGCACTGAAGCTTTCTTT
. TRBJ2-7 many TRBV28 CASSLMTASTYYEQYF TGTGCCAGCAGTCTAATGACAGCATCAACCTACTACGAGCAGTACTTC
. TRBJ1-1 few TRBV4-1 CASSQVNFLGTDTEAFF TGCGCCAGCAGCCAAGTTAACTTTTTGGGAACAGACACTGAAGCTTTCTTT
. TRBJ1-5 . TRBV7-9 CASSPGRNQPHHF TGTGCCAGCAGCCCGGGACGTAATCAGCCCCATCATTTT
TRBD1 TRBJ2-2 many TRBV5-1 CASSHVALSDRGRTGELFF TGCGCCAGCAGCCATGTGGCGTTGTCAGACAGGGGTCGGACCGGGGAGCTGTTTTTT
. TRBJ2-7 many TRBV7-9 CASSQFTRTYEQYF TGTGCCAGCAGCCAGTTCACACGAACCTACGAGCAGTACTTC
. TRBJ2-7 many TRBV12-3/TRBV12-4 CASSLNGRSYEQYF TGTGCCAGCAGTTTGAATGGGCGGTCCTACGAGCAGTACTTC
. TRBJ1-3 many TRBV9 CASSVWDTSGNTMYF TGTGCCAGCAGCGTATGGGACACCTCTGGAAACACCATGTATTTT
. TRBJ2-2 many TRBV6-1 CASRGPASTGELFF TGTGCCAGCAGGGGGCCAGCGAGCACCGGGGAGCTGTTTTTT
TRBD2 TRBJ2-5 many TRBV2 CASKLAGALQETQYF TGTGCCAGCAAACTAGCGGGAGCCCTCCAAGAGACCCAGTACTTC
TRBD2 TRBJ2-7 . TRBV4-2 CASGPGLAGVRSYEQYF TGTGCCAGCGGCCCCGGACTAGCGGGAGTTCGCTCCTACGAGCAGTACTTC
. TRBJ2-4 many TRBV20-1 CSARALGEWGNIQYF TGCAGTGCTAGAGCTCTGGGGGAGTGGGGAAACATTCAGTACTTC
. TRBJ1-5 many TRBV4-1 CASSLSYSNQPQHF TGCGCCAGCAGCCTCAGTTATAGCAATCAGCCCCAGCATTTT